This T cell receptor (beta chain) was profiled in a study of human T cells and chemical hapten exposure. In the study overall: Patients, predominantly female, presented with alopecia areata, totalis or universalis. Slight differences in pooled library volume were the main source of varying TCR yields across samples.

This sample's time point: pre-sensitization, week 0. Indicated treatment: therapeutic diphenylcyclopropenone sensitization with weekly scalp DPC. In the source study's methods: Samples held a median of approximately 96,000 TCRs, range roughly 23,224–750,000. TCRdb re-analysed the RACE reads in MiXCR, keeping a single row per CDR3 protein. The V and J calls follow TCRdb's processing rather than the paper's. Of about 350,000 distinct CDR3 sequences listed, around 5.5% are singletons. As regards this clonotype: What it binds is not known.

Germline lookup yields CDR1 MNHNY and CDR2 SVGAGI (reference sequence). CDR3 length equals 14 residues. Unmatched junction bases numbered 5, after V lost 6 bases and J lost 1 base. Findings and limits, study-wide: TCRs exceeding 1 in 1000 frequency stayed unchanged with DPC sensitization.

The genes are TRBV6-6 and TRBJ1-1; 7 bases are a match to TRBD1. This TCR was sampled from a woman aged 18-29 years with alopecia areata. Some clones in this sample may be carry-over from other donors' samples. Source: whole blood, taken in connection with sensitization to the hapten diphenylcyclopropenone (DPC). The CDR3 bases are TGTGCCAGCAGAACCGGACAGGCGAACACTGAAGCTTTCTTT. Protein product: CASRTGQANTEAFF.